A selection of T cell receptor beta chains follows, all from one sample in a study of PD-L1 blockade in urothelial cancer. Clones were read by immunoSEQ multiplex PCR, and TCRdb kept only the in-frame ones, dropping some. This sample carries about 110,000 clones, about 85% of them seen once, and the ten largest clones take 2.4%. Sequences were derived from PBMCs, sampled around atezolizumab (anti-PD-L1) treatment. These receptors were taken from a man aged 45-65 years with urothelial cancer. The CDR3 runs from the conserved cysteine through the conserved F or W. A D gene is named only where the DNA matches it firmly. Only some rows state a clone size, as once, few, many or a class for expanded clones.

J gene,D gene,V gene,clone size,CDR3 protein
TRBJ2-4,-,TRBV6-5,once,CASSPAWETSDIQYF
TRBJ2-3,TRBD1,TRBV25-1,once,CASSEFGTGGANTQYF
TRBJ2-7,TRBD2,TRBV6-1,-,CASSETSGRVRYEQYF
TRBJ1-1,-,TRBV2,-,CASKRTYYTEAFF
TRBJ2-5,TRBD2,TRBV7-8,-,CASSPPTSWETQYF
TRBJ2-3,-,TRBV4-1,-,CASSQDSGRRTTTPDTQYF
TRBJ1-5,-,TRBV6-6,-,CASSRRERTGTQPQHF
TRBJ2-4,-,TRBV7-8,-,CASSSQRPLAKNIQYF
TRBJ2-5,TRBD2,TRBV4-1,-,CASSQDGSGDRQETQYF
TRBJ2-1,TRBD2,TRBV5-4,-,CASSLTRTSGGSYNEQFF
TRBJ2-7,-,TRBV28,-,CASQAETSSYEQYF
TRBJ2-3,TRBD2,TRBV5-1,-,CASRGHRTSGNTDTQYF
TRBJ2-7,TRBD2,TRBV7-8,-,CASSLLAGAYEQYF
TRBJ2-4,-,TRBV2,-,CASSEQLAKNIQYF
TRBJ2-2,-,TRBV21-1,-,CASSKVGSGRDTGELFF
TRBJ1-5,TRBD1,TRBV28,-,CASSFGDRGKPQHF
TRBJ2-7,-,TRBV10-2,-,CATTGRMAYEQYF
TRBJ2-2,-,TRBV25-1,-,CASSVFDTGELFF
TRBJ2-1,-,TRBV5-1,-,CASSLGQGQERFF
TRBJ2-2,TRBD2,TRBV2,once,CASSARGGRGSGELFF
TRBJ2-3,TRBD2,TRBV19,-,CASSDLAGPDTQYF
TRBJ2-1,TRBD2,TRBV11-2,-,CASSLRAGNEQFF
TRBJ1-5,-,TRBV19,-,CASEQRGNQPQHF
TRBJ2-5,TRBD2,TRBV5-1,-,CASSQRGTSGLQETQYF
TRBJ2-2,-,TRBV7-3,-,CASSASAGGTGELFF
TRBJ1-2,TRBD1,TRBV11-2,-,CASSFPNRGGYTF
TRBJ1-5,-,TRBV19,-,CASSISDSPISNQPQHF
TRBJ2-7,-,TRBV30,-,CAWAAGRYEQYF
TRBJ2-3,-,TRBV6-1,-,CASESVADTQYF
TRBJ2-7,-,TRBV30,-,CAWSLPGTRYEQYF
TRBJ2-7,TRBD2,TRBV5-6,-,CASSSSLAGGTYEQYF
TRBJ2-7,-,TRBV5-1,-,CASSDRSSYEQYF
TRBJ2-1,TRBD2,TRBV7-7,-,CASSLGTSFKDEQFF
TRBJ1-2,-,TRBV19,-,CASSRQPPNYGYTF
TRBJ2-5,TRBD2,TRBV5-1,-,CASSLGQLAGGQETQYF
TRBJ2-4,TRBD2,TRBV28,-,CASSLDLLAGLAKNIQYF
TRBJ1-5,-,TRBV13,-,CASSLGSLGNQPQHF
TRBJ2-7,TRBD2,TRBV15,few,CATSRGRGLAGSEQYF
TRBJ1-4,-,TRBV4-1,-,CASSQGRDKLNEKLFF
TRBJ2-5,TRBD2,TRBV5-1,once,CASSLEAGGAQETQYF
TRBJ2-7,TRBD2,TRBV14,-,CASSKGASGSLSSYEQYF
TRBJ1-4,TRBD1,TRBV11-2,-,CASSYGTGVGKLFF
TRBJ2-5,TRBD1,TRBV5-1,-,CASTPGGTASQETQYF
TRBJ2-1,-,TRBV18,-,CASSPPSGVGNEQFF
TRBJ2-1,-,TRBV4-2,-,CASSKNLLGGEQFF
TRBJ2-7,TRBD1,TRBV9,few,CASSSYPVGTGASEQYF
TRBJ2-2,-,TRBV5-1,-,CASREMGNTGELFF